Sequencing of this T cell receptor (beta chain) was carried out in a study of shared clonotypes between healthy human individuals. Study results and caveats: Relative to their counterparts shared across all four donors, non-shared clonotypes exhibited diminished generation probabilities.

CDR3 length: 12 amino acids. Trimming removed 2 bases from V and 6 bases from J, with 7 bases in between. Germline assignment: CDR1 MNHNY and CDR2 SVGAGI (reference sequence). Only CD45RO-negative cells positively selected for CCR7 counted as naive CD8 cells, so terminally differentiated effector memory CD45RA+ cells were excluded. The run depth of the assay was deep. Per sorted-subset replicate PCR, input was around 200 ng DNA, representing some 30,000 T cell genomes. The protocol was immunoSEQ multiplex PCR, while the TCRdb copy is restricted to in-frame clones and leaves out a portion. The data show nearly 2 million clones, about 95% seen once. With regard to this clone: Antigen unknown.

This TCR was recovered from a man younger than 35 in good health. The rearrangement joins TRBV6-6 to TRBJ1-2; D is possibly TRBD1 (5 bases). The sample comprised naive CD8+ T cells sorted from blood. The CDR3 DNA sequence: TGTGCCAGCAGTTACCAAGGGGATGGCTACACCTTC. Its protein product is CASSYQGDGYTF.